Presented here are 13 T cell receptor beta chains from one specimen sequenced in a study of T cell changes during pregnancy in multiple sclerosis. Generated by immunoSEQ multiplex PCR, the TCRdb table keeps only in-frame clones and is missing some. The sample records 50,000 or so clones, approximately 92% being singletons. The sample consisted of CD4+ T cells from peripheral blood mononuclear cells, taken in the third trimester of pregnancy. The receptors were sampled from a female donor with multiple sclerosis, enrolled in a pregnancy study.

The CDR3 reads CASSPSHSGTQYF. CDR3 nucleotides: TGTGCCAGTAGTCCTAGCCACTCAGGGACCCAGTACTTC. This chain uses TRBV19 with TRBJ2-5, with a weak D call TRBD2 (5 bases). The germline V gene encodes CDR1 LNHDA and CDR2 SQIVND (reference sequence). The CDR3 extends over 13 amino acids. V was trimmed by 5 bases and J by 7 bases, leaving 14 bases between them.

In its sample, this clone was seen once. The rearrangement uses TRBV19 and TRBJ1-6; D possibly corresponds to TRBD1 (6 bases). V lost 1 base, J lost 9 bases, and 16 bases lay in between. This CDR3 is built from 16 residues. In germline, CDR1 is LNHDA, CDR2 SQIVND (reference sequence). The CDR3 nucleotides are TGTGCCAGTAGTATAGTCACAGGGACGGGAGGTTCACCCCTCCACTTT. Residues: CASSIVTGTGGSPLHF.

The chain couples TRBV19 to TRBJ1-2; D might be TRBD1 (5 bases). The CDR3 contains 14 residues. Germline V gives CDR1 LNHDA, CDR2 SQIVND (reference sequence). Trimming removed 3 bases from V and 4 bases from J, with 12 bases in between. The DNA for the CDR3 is TGTGCCAGTAGTATGCAGGGTTCTGGCTATGGCTACACCTTC. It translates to CASSMQGSGYGYTF.

CDR3 loop: CASSSGTGGETEAFF. The CDR3 DNA reads as TGTGCCAGTAGTTCTGGGACAGGGGGCGAAACTGAAGCTTTCTTT. The rearrangement uses TRBV19 and TRBJ1-1; TRBD1 aligns across 12 bases. The CDR3 contains 15 residues. The V gene's germline CDR1 is LNHDA and CDR2 SQIVND (reference sequence). The J segment lost 5 bases and the V segment lost 5 bases, leaving 6 bases of the junction unmatched.

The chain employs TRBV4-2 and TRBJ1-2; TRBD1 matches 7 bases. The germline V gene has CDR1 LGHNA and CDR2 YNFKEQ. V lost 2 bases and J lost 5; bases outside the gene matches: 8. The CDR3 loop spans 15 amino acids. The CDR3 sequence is CASSQPADRNYGYTF. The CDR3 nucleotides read TGTGCCAGCAGCCAACCCGCGGACAGGAATTATGGCTACACCTTC.

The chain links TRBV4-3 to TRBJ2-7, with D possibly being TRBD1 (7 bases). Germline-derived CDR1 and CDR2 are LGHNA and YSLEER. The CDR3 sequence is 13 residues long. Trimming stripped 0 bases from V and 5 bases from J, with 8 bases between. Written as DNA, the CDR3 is TGCGCCAGCAGCCAAGACAGGGGGGACGAGCAGTACTTC. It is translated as CASSQDRGDEQYF.

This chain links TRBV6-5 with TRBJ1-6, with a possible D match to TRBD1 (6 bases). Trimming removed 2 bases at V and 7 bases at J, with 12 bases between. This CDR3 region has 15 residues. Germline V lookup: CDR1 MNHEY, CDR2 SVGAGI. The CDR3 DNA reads TGTGCCAGCAGTTACACCGGGACACTGAATTCACCCCTCCACTTT. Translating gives CASSYTGTLNSPLHF.

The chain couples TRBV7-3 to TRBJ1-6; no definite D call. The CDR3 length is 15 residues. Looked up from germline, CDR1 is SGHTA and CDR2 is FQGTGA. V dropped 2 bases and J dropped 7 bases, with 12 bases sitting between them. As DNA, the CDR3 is TGTGCCAGCAGCTTACAGCAGGCTGAGAATTCACCCCTCCACTTT. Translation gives CASSLQQAENSPLHF.

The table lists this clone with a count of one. CDR3 protein: CASGPRPARAEAFF. CDR3 nucleotide sequence: TGTGCTAGTGGTCCGAGGCCCGCGAGAGCTGAAGCTTTCTTT. The chain links TRBV12-5 to TRBJ1-1; D remains ambiguous. Germline values: CDR1 LGHNT, CDR2 FRNRAP. CDR3 length equals 14 residues. V was cut by 5 bases and J by 6 bases, with 16 bases left in between.

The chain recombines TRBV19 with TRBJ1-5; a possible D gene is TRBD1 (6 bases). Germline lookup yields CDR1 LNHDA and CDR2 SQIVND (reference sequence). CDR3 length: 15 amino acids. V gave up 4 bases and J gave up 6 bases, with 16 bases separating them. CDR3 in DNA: TGTGCCAGTAGTACGACGGGGGGGGCAGGTCAGCCCCAGCATTTT. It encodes CASSTTGGAGQPQHF.

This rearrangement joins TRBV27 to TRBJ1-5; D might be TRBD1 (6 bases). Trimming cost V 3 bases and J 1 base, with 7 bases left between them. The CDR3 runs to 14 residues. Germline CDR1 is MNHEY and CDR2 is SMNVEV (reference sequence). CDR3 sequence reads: CASSFRGSNQPQHF. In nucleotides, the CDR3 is TGTGCCAGCAGTTTCAGGGGCAGCAATCAGCCCCAGCATTTT.

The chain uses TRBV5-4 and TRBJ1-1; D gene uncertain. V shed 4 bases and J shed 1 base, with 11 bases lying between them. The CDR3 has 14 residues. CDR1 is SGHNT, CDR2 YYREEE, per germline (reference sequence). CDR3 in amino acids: CASSPGNRNTEAFF. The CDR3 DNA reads TGTGCCAGCAGCCCGGGAAACAGGAACACTGAAGCTTTCTTT.

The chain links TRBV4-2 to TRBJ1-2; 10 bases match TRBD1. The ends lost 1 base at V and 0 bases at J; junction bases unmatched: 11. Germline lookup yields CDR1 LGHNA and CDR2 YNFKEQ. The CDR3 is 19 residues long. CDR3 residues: CASSQVGATGTGANYGYTF. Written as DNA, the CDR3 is TGTGCCAGCAGCCAAGTTGGGGCGACGGGGACAGGGGCTAACTATGGCTACACCTTC.